This T cell receptor (beta chain) was found in a study of early T cells in non-severe SARS-CoV-2 infection. Study observations and caveats: VDJdb-based annotation leaned toward anti-spike CD8 responses and missed private and CD4 specificities.

With regard to this clonotype: Its antigen is still unknown.

Separate cDNA molecules each had unique molecular identifiers attached to them. TCRdb ran MiXCR on the 5' RACE reads and lists one entry per CDR3 protein. The sample records 43,000 or so distinct CDR3 sequences, roughly 7% being singletons. The V gene lost 1 base and the J gene lost 4 bases, with 14 bases spanning the gap. The length of the CDR3 is 16 residues. The germline V gene has CDR1 PRHDT and CDR2 FYEKMQ (reference sequence). V is TRBV13 and J is TRBJ2-1; no clear D. The specimen was whole blood. This receptor was obtained from an adult who was a healthcare worker with PCR-confirmed SARS-CoV-2 infection or an uninfected control (not recorded which). CDR3 nucleotides: TGTGCCAGCAGCTTAGTGTCCCAGGACCCATACAATGAGCAGTTCTTC. Translated: CASSLVSQDPYNEQFF. The variable domain in full, with the rest retrieved from reference TRBV13 and TRBJ2-1, is AAGVIQSPRHLIKEKRETATLKCYPIPRHDTVYWYQQGPGQDPQFLISFYEKMQSDKGSIPDRFSAQQFSDYHSELNMSSLELGDSALYFCASSLVSQDPYNEQFFGPGTRLTVL.